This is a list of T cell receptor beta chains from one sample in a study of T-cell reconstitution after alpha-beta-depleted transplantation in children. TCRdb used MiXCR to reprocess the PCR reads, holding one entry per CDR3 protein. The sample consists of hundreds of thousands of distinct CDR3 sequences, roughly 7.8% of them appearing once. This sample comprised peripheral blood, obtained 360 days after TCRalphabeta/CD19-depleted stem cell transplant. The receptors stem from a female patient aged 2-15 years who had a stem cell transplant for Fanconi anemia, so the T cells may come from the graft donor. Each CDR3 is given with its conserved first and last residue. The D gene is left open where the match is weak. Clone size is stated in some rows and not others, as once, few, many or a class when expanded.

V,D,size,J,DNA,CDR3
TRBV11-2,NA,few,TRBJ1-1,TGTGCCAGCAGCCACGCCACAAGGGACACTGAAGCTTTCTTT,CASSHATRDTEAFF
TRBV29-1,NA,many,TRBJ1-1,TGCAGCGTTGAGGGTCACCAAAGGTTGAACACTGAAGCTTTCTTT,CSVEGHQRLNTEAFF
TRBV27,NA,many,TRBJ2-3,TGTGCCAGCAGTTCCGGGACTTTGAGCACAGATACGCAGTATTTT,CASSSGTLSTDTQYF
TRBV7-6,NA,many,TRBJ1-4,TGTGCCAGCAGCTATGGGGAAAAACTGTTTTTT,CASSYGEKLFF
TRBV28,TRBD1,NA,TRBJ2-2,TGTGCCAGCAGTGAAACAGGGGGCTCCGGGGAGCTGTTTTTT,CASSETGGSGELFF
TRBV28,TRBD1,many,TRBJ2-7,TGTGCCAGCAGTAAAATTATGACAGGGTATAACGAGCAGTACTTC,CASSKIMTGYNEQYF
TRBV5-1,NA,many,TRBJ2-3,TGCGCCAGCAGCATGGCTTCGATCCGCACAGATACGCAGTATTTT,CASSMASIRTDTQYF
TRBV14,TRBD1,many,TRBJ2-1,TGTGCCAGCAGCCAAGATCTTGGGGGAACAGGGGATGAGCAGTTCTTC,CASSQDLGGTGDEQFF
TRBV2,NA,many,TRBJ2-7,TGTGCCAGCAGTAAGGGGTACAGCGCGAGCTCCTACGAGCAGTACTTC,CASSKGYSASSYEQYF
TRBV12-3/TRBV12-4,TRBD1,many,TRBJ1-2,TGTGCCAGCAGTTTCCGACAGGGTGCTCATGGCTACACCTTC,CASSFRQGAHGYTF
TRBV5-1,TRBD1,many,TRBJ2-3,TGCGCCAGCAGCTTCGGACAGGGGTGGGATACGCAGTATTTT,CASSFGQGWDTQYF
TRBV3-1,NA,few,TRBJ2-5,TGTGCCAGCAGCCCCATTAGGGGGGAGACCCAGTACTTC,CASSPIRGETQYF
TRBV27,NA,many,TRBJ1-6,TGTGCCAGCAGTTTAGGGAGCCCGACTATTTCACCCCTCCACTTT,CASSLGSPTISPLHF
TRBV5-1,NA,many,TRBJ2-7,TGCGCCAGCAGCTTGTTGGACACCGCCTACGAGCAGTACTTC,CASSLLDTAYEQYF
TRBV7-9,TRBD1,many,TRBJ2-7,TGTGCCAGCAGCTTAACCTACAGGGGGCGCGTCTACGAGCAGTACTTC,CASSLTYRGRVYEQYF
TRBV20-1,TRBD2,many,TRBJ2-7,TGCAGTGCTAGAGAGGGACTAGCGGGGCTATACAGCTCCTACGAGCAGTACTTC,CSAREGLAGLYSSYEQYF
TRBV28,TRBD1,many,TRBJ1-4,TGTGCCAGCAGTACGCCCGGGACAGGGGATGAAAAACTGTTTTTT,CASSTPGTGDEKLFF
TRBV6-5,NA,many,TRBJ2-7,TGTGCCAGTAAGACAGGCCGCACAGCCTTAAACTACGAGCAGTACTTC,CASKTGRTALNYEQYF
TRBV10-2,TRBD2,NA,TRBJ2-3,TGCGCCAGCAGGAGAGCGGGGGGCATCACAGATACGCAGTATTTT,CASRRAGGITDTQYF
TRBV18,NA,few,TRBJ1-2,TGTGCCAGCTCACCACCGGGCAGGGATGGCTACACCTTC,CASSPPGRDGYTF
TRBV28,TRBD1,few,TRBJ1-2,TGTGCCAGCAGTGAGACAGGGCTCTATGGCTACACCTTC,CASSETGLYGYTF